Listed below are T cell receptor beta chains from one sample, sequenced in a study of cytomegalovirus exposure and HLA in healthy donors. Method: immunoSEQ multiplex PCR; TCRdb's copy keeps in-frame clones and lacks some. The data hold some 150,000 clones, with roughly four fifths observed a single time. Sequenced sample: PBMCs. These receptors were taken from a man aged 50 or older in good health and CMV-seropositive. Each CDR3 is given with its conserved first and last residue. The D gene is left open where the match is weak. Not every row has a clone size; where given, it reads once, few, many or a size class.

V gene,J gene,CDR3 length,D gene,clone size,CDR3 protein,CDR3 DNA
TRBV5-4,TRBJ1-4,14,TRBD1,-,CASSLGQGREKLFF,TGTGCCAGCAGCCTAGGACAGGGGAGGGAAAAACTGTTTTTT
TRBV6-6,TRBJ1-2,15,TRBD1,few,CASSSKDRDPLGYTF,TGTGCCAGCAGTTCCAAGGACAGGGATCCTCTTGGCTACACCTTC
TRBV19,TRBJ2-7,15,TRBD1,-,CASSTHRGFAYEQYF,TGTGCCAGTAGTACCCACAGGGGGTTTGCCTACGAGCAGTACTTC
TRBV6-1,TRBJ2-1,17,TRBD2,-,CASSANKERGSYNEQFF,TGTGCCAGCAGTGCCAATAAAGAGCGGGGGTCCTACAATGAGCAGTTCTTC
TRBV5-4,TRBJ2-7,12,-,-,CASSPSGYEQYF,TGTGCCAGCAGCCCGTCAGGTTACGAGCAGTACTTC
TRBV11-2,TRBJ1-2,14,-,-,CASSFARGSYGYTF,TGTGCCAGCAGCTTCGCCAGGGGCTCTTATGGCTACACCTTC
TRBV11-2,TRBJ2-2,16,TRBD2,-,CASSSYGTSGSGELFF,TGTGCCAGCAGCTCCTACGGGACTAGCGGGAGTGGGGAGCTGTTTTTT
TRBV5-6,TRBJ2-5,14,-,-,CASSPGTVLETQYF,TGTGCCAGCAGCCCCGGAACAGTCTTAGAGACCCAGTACTTC
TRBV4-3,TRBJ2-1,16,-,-,CASSQDREPNYNEQFF,TGCGCCAGCAGCCAAGACCGGGAACCGAACTACAATGAGCAGTTCTTC
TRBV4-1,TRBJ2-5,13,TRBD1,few,CASSQDRGQTQYF,TGTGCCAGCAGCCAAGACAGGGGGCAGACCCAGTACTTC
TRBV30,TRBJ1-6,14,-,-,CACQGYSYNSPLHF,TGTGCCTGTCAGGGTTACTCCTATAATTCACCCCTCCACTTT
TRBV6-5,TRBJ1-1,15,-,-,CASSYRGTRNTEAFF,TGTGCCAGCAGTTACCGAGGGACACGGAACACTGAAGCTTTCTTT
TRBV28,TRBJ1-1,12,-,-,CASSYLQGEAFF,TGTGCCAGCAGTTACCTGCAGGGTGAAGCTTTCTTT
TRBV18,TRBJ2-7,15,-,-,CASSSTGAPGYEQYF,TGTGCCAGCTCATCGACAGGCGCCCCAGGGTACGAGCAGTACTTC
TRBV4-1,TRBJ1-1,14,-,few,CASSRSGANTEAFF,TGCGCCAGCAGCAGATCAGGGGCGAACACTGAAGCTTTCTTT
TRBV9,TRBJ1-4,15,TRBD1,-,CASSVRGTGGAKLFF,TGTGCCAGCAGCGTAAGAGGGACAGGGGGCGCAAAACTGTTTTTT
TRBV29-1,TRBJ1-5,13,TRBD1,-,CSVAGTGDLPQHF,TGCAGCGTGGCCGGGACAGGGGATCTGCCCCAGCATTTT
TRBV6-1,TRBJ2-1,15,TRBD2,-,CASSGLAGPYNEQFF,TGTGCCAGCAGTGGACTAGCGGGACCTTACAATGAGCAGTTCTTC
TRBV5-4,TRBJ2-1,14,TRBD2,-,CASSSTSTNNEQFF,TGTGCCAGCAGCTCGACTAGCACCAACAATGAGCAGTTCTTC
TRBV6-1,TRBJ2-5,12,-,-,CASRGRWETQYF,TGTGCCAGCAGGGGGAGGTGGGAGACCCAGTACTTC
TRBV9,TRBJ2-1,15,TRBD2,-,CASTAAGSSYNEQFF,TGTGCCAGCACCGCAGCGGGGAGCTCCTACAATGAGCAGTTCTTC
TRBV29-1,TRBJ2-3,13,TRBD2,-,CSVEGGGTDTQYF,TGCAGCGTTGAGGGGGGGGGCACAGATACGCAGTATTTT
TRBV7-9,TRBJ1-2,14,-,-,CSSSLVPSSYGYTF,TGTTCCAGCAGCTTAGTTCCATCATCCTATGGCTACACCTTC